The present TCR beta chain was sequenced within a study of blood T cells in healthy people across ages. Overall study context: Per two T cells, about one barcoded beta molecule was captured through template switching.

The V gene lost 4 bases and the J gene lost 3 bases, with 21 bases spanning the gap. The CDR3 consists of 16 residues. Looked up from germline, CDR1 is GTSNPN and CDR2 is SVGIG (reference sequence). For every donor, a draw yielded about 9.7 milliliters of peripheral blood. For the second PCR, which ran for about 6 to 11 cycles, a sample-barcoded 5' primer and a J-beta primer mix were used. Every molecule of cDNA carried a tag from a template-switch adaptor with 12 random nucleotides. A single record per CDR3 protein comes from TCRdb applying MiXCR to the 5' RACE reads. The data hold 780,000 or so distinct CDR3 sequences, with just under 25% observed a single time. The same specimen was also included in a second study, on T cells of mothers and their children. As that report states: It was observed that no persistent microchimeric T cell clones could be detected.

The origin of this receptor is a boy between 10 and 17 years old in good health. Material for sequencing was blood. The chain has TRBV30 and TRBJ1-2; D might be TRBD1 (5 bases). The CDR3 here is CAWIGPRAGSYYGYTF. CDR3 sequence (DNA): TGTGCCTGGATAGGTCCAAGGGCAGGGAGCTACTATGGCTACACCTTC. The entire variable domain, with the rest obtained from reference TRBV30 and TRBJ1-2, is as follows: SQTIHQWPATLVQPVGSPLSLECTVEGTSNPNLYWYRQAAGRGLQLLFYSVGIGQISSEVPQNLSASRPQDRQFILSSKKLLLSDSGFYLCAWIGPRAGSYYGYTFGSGTRLTVV.